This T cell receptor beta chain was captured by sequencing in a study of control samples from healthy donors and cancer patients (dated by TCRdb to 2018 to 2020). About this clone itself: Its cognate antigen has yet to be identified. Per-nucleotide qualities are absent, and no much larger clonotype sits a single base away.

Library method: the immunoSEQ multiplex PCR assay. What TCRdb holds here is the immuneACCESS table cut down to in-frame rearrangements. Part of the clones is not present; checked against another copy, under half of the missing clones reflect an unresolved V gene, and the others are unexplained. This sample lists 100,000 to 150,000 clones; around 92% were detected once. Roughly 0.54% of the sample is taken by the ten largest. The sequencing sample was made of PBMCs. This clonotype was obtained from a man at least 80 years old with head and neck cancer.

The DNA sequence is as follows: TGTGCCAGCAGTTACTCGACTAGCGGGAGCGCCAAAAACATTCAGTACTTC. Its translation is CASSYSTSGSAKNIQYF. Recombination linked TRBV6-2 or TRBV6-3 to TRBJ2-4; 12 of the junction bases match TRBD2. CDR1 and CDR2 were assigned from the germline V gene as MNHEY and SVGEGT. From cysteine to phenylalanine, the CDR3 is 17 amino acids long. The CDR3 DNA has 51 bases and is translated from base 1. After removal of 0 bases from V and 1 base from J, the junction retains 1 base not matched to a gene.